This is a list of T cell receptor beta chains from one sample in a study of shared clonotypes between healthy human individuals. Profiled with immunoSEQ multiplex PCR; TCRdb holds only in-frame clones, not every one. The data hold 550,000 to 700,000 clones, with 55% to 85% observed a single time. The material sequenced was memory CD4+ T cells sorted from blood. The receptors were sampled from a woman in her thirties in good health. Each CDR3 is given with its conserved first and last residue. The D gene is left open where the match is weak. Only part of the rows carry a size: once, few, many, or a class if the clone is expanded.

size	V	J	D	DNA	CDR3
.	TRBV5-1	TRBJ1-5	TRBD1	TGCGCCAGCAGCTTGTTTGGCCCCGGGACAGACAATCAGCCCCAGCATTTT	CASSLFGPGTDNQPQHF
once	TRBV5-4	TRBJ2-5	TRBD1	TGTGCCAGCAGCTTGGGACAGGGTGAGACCCAGTACTTC	CASSLGQGETQYF
.	TRBV18	TRBJ1-5	.	TGTGCCAGCTCCCCTGGGGATGGAGTGGGTCAGCCCCAGCATTTT	CASSPGDGVGQPQHF
.	TRBV7-8	TRBJ2-1	.	TGTGCCAGCAGCGGGGGACCCCAGGGTGAGCAGTTCTTC	CASSGGPQGEQFF
once	TRBV7-6	TRBJ2-7	.	TGTGCCAGCAGCCCAGTTTTGGGCTGGAGGACGCGTTCCTACGAGCAGTACTTC	CASSPVLGWRTRSYEQYF
.	TRBV9	TRBJ2-3	.	TGTGCCAGCAGCGTAGCGGGATGGCCAGATACGCAGTATTTT	CASSVAGWPDTQYF
.	TRBV10-3	TRBJ1-1	.	TGTGCCATCAGTGGTCAGCGAACAGGGATTGAAGCTTTCTTT	CAISGQRTGIEAFF
many	TRBV19	TRBJ2-7	.	TGTGCCAGTAGTATCAAGGGCACGTCCTACGAGCAGTACTTC	CASSIKGTSYEQYF
few	TRBV7-3	TRBJ2-1	TRBD1	TGTGCCAGCAGCTCTCCGGGACAGGATCGCAATGAGCAGTTCTTC	CASSSPGQDRNEQFF
.	TRBV18	TRBJ2-7	TRBD1	TGTGCCAGCTCACTAAAACAGGGGTACGAGCAGTACTTC	CASSLKQGYEQYF
many	TRBV25-1	TRBJ2-7	TRBD1	TGTGCCAGCAGTGGCCAGGGGGTTGGGCAGTACTTC	CASSGQGVGQYF
few	TRBV9	TRBJ2-7	.	TGTGCCAGCAGCGTCCAGTACTTC	CASSVQYF
.	TRBV19	TRBJ2-7	.	TGTGCCAGTAGCCTTATATTTGCAGGCCACTACGAGCAGTACTTC	CASSLIFAGHYEQYF
.	TRBV4-1	TRBJ1-5	.	TGCGCCAGCAGCCAAGAGGGCTTTCGGGGGTATCAGCCCCAGCATTTT	CASSQEGFRGYQPQHF
.	TRBV7-9	TRBJ2-5	TRBD2	TGTGCCAGCAGCGGCGGGGGAGAGACCCAGTACTTC	CASSGGGETQYF
.	TRBV6-1	TRBJ1-2	.	TGTGCCAGCAGTGAATCGGCCTATGGCTACACCTTC	CASSESAYGYTF
many	TRBV2	TRBJ1-2	.	TGTGCCAGCAGTCCCAGACAGGCGGTCCCTTCCTATGGCTACACCTTC	CASSPRQAVPSYGYTF
once	TRBV13	TRBJ2-3	TRBD2	TGTGCCAGCAGCCGCTCCGGGACTAGGATCACAGATACGCAGTATTTT	CASSRSGTRITDTQYF
.	TRBV10-2	TRBJ2-1	TRBD2	TGCGCCAGCCGGACTAGCGGCACCCGAAGGGGTGAGCAGTTCTTC	CASRTSGTRRGEQFF
.	TRBV7-9	TRBJ2-2	TRBD2	TGTGCCAGCAGACGTGGGACTAGCGGAGAGGCGGGGGAGCTGTTTTTT	CASRRGTSGEAGELFF
.	TRBV5-4	TRBJ1-1	.	TGTGCCAGCAGCCACGGGACGGGCCCTGCGGGCACTGAAGCTTTCTTT	CASSHGTGPAGTEAFF
.	TRBV5-1	TRBJ1-1	.	TGCGCCAGCAGGGAGGGGACGGGCGGCACTGAAGCTTTCTTT	CASREGTGGTEAFF
.	TRBV9	TRBJ2-3	.	TGTGCCAGCAGCGTAGGAATTTCGGGGCGCGAGGATACGCAGTATTTT	CASSVGISGREDTQYF
once	TRBV27	TRBJ1-5	.	TGTGCCAGCAGTTCAGGCAGCCTGCGGTCCCAGCATTTT	CASSSGSLRSQHF
.	TRBV29-1	TRBJ1-1	.	TGCAGCGTTGCCTTGGGCGCTGAAGCTTTCTTT	CSVALGAEAFF
.	TRBV19	TRBJ1-4	TRBD1	TGTGCCAGTAGTACCAGGGGGCTAGGGGAAAAACTGTTTTTT	CASSTRGLGEKLFF
many	TRBV5-1	TRBJ2-3	TRBD1	TGCGCCAGCAGCTTGGTGGGACAGATCACAGATACGCAGTATTTT	CASSLVGQITDTQYF
.	TRBV5-6	TRBJ1-2	TRBD1	TGTGCCAGCAGCCCAGGACAGGGAGGGAGCTACACCTTC	CASSPGQGGSYTF
.	TRBV5-1	TRBJ2-5	.	TGCGCCAGCAGCTTCCGGGACTCCCGTCAGGGCGAGACCCAGTACTTC	CASSFRDSRQGETQYF
few	TRBV28	TRBJ2-5	TRBD1	TGTGCCAGCAGTTTATCCCCAGGGGGCGGCCAAGAGACCCAGTACTTC	CASSLSPGGGQETQYF
.	TRBV6-1	TRBJ1-1	.	TGTGCCAGCAGTATAACAGGGCTGAACACTGAAGCTTTCTTT	CASSITGLNTEAFF
.	TRBV5-4	TRBJ1-2	TRBD1	TGTGCCAGCAACCAGGGACAGGGCCTAGGCTACACCTTC	CASNQGQGLGYTF
once	TRBV30	TRBJ2-3	TRBD1	TGTGCCTGGACCGGGACAGGGCATAGCACAGATACGCAGTATTTT	CAWTGTGHSTDTQYF
.	TRBV27	TRBJ2-1	TRBD1	TGTGCCAGCAGTCCCGGACAGGTGGGCTACAATGAGCAGTTCTTC	CASSPGQVGYNEQFF
.	TRBV2	TRBJ2-3	TRBD2	TGTGCCAGTTCATTCGGGACTAGGGAGACAGATACGCAGTATTTT	CASSFGTRETDTQYF
.	TRBV11-1	TRBJ2-5	.	TGTGCCAGCAGCCTACAGGTTTCTCAAGAGACCCAGTACTTC	CASSLQVSQETQYF
.	TRBV10-1	TRBJ2-3	TRBD2	TGCGCCAGCAGTGAGTCGACTAGCGGGAGGGCAAATACGCAGTATTTT	CASSESTSGRANTQYF
.	TRBV11-3	TRBJ2-1	TRBD2	TGTGCCAGCAGCCCCCTAGCGGGAGGCCCCTATGAGCAGTTCTTC	CASSPLAGGPYEQFF
once	TRBV6-4	TRBJ2-3	.	TGTGCCAGCAGTGAAGGCAGTGGGAAAGGAACAGATACGCAGTATTTT	CASSEGSGKGTDTQYF
.	TRBV5-4	TRBJ2-3	TRBD1	TGTGCCAGCAGCCTTCAGACAGGGGTCACAGATACGCAGTATTTT	CASSLQTGVTDTQYF
.	TRBV30	TRBJ1-4	.	TGTGCCTGGAGTTCAACAGTCCTTAATGAAAAACTGTTTTTT	CAWSSTVLNEKLFF
.	TRBV11-2	TRBJ1-2	.	TGTGCCAGCAGCTTAGAAGCGGGGAACTATGGCTACACCTTC	CASSLEAGNYGYTF
.	TRBV27	TRBJ1-2	TRBD1	TGTGCCAGCCTGCAACGTATGGGGACAGGGGCCCTCTATGGCTACACCTTC	CASLQRMGTGALYGYTF
.	TRBV28	TRBJ2-7	.	TGTGCCAGCAGTTTCTGGGCTCTTAGCTCCTACGAGCAGTACTTC	CASSFWALSSYEQYF
once	TRBV11-2	TRBJ2-7	.	TGTGCCAGCAGCTCGAGGGGGGACATCCCCTACGAGCAGTACTTC	CASSSRGDIPYEQYF
.	TRBV4-1	TRBJ2-1	.	TGCGCCAGCAGCCAAGAAATACTTAGGCCACTGTTCTTC	CASSQEILRPLFF
.	TRBV7-6	TRBJ2-1	.	TGTGCCAGCAGCTTAGGCCAGAGGACAGGGAATCGGCTAGCGGGAAGGTATGAGCAGTTCTTC	CASSLGQRTGNRLAGRYEQFF
.	TRBV29-1	TRBJ2-1	TRBD2	TGCAGCGTTGAAGATCAGCTAGCGGGATTGTCCTACAATGAGCAGTTCTTC	CSVEDQLAGLSYNEQFF
.	TRBV10-2	TRBJ1-1	TRBD1	TGCGCCAGCAAAGACAGGGGGACTGAAGCTTTCTTT	CASKDRGTEAFF
.	TRBV2	TRBJ2-3	.	TGTGCCAGCACCCCAGGGGCAGGCACAGATACGCAGTATTTT	CASTPGAGTDTQYF
few	TRBV5-1	TRBJ2-7	TRBD1	TGCGCCAGCAGCTCGCGACCCCCCGGGACAGGGGACTCCTACGAGCAGTACTTC	CASSSRPPGTGDSYEQYF
.	TRBV25-1	TRBJ2-3	TRBD2	TGTGCCAGCAGGGGAGACTTAGCGGGAAGAACAGATACGCAGTATTTT	CASRGDLAGRTDTQYF
.	TRBV5-1	TRBJ2-7	TRBD2	TGCGCCAGCAGCTTGGGGACTAGCGGTTACGAGCAGTACTTC	CASSLGTSGYEQYF
many	TRBV19	TRBJ2-5	TRBD1	TGTGCCAGTAGTAGACAGGGGGTGGTAGAGACCCAGTACTTC	CASSRQGVVETQYF
few	TRBV9	TRBJ2-7	.	TGTGCCAGCAGCTTCTCGCAGGATAGTTTGTACGAGCAGTACTTC	CASSFSQDSLYEQYF
.	TRBV6-1	TRBJ2-2	TRBD2	TGTGCCAGCAGCCGGGACTACACAGTGGGGGAGCTGTTTTTT	CASSRDYTVGELFF
.	TRBV29-1	TRBJ2-5	.	TGCAGCGTTGTGAAGGGATCCGAGACCCAGTACTTC	CSVVKGSETQYF
few	TRBV5-6	TRBJ2-7	.	TGTGCCAGCAGCGCTCTAGCTGCGCTCTACGAGCAGTACTTC	CASSALAALYEQYF
.	TRBV5-1	TRBJ2-1	.	TGCGCCAGCAGCTCCGAGGGGGGTATCTCCTACAATGAGCAGTTCTTC	CASSSEGGISYNEQFF
.	TRBV15	TRBJ2-1	.	TGTGCCACGACACGGCGGGCGGGATTGGGTGAGCAGTTCTTC	CATTRRAGLGEQFF